The 15 T cell receptor beta chains listed next were all sequenced from one sample in a study of blood T cell repertoires in COVID-19. Only in-frame clones appear in the TCRdb table, and some are missing; sequencing was by immunoSEQ multiplex PCR. The sample yields 190,000 or so clones, 70% to 85% seen once. Sequencing input: peripheral blood. These receptors were taken from a woman at least 80 years old with acute or convalescent COVID-19.

V and J are TRBV28 and TRBJ2-7; 9 bases match TRBD1. The CDR3 has 15 amino acids. Germline loops: CDR1 MDHEN, CDR2 SYDVKM. V lost 10 bases, J lost 0 bases, and 10 bases stayed unmatched. The CDR3 DNA reads as TGTGCCACCCATAGCCGGGACAGGGTCTCCTACGAGCAGTACTTC. It translates to CATHSRDRVSYEQYF. The variable domain in full, completed from reference TRBV28 and TRBJ2-7, reads DVKVTQSSRYLVKRTGEKVFLECVQDMDHENMFWYRQDPGLGLRLIYFSYDVKMKEKGDIPEGYSVSREKKERFSLILESASTNQTSMYLCATHSRDRVSYEQYFGPGTRLTVT.

V and J are TRBV13 and TRBJ2-3; D not resolved. The CDR3 sequence is 14 residues long. Germline CDR1 PRHDT, CDR2 FYEKMQ (reference sequence). V dropped 4 bases and J dropped 1 base, with 9 bases sitting between them. The CDR3: CASSWRMGTDTQYF. The CDR3 DNA reads TGTGCCAGCAGCTGGCGGATGGGCACAGATACGCAGTATTTT. Supplemented by reference TRBV13 and TRBJ2-3, the full variable domain reads AAGVIQSPRHLIKEKRETATLKCYPIPRHDTVYWYQQGPGQDPQFLISFYEKMQSDKGSIPDRFSAQQFSDYHSELNMSSLELGDSALYFCASSWRMGTDTQYFGPGTRLTVL.

The V and J genes are TRBV4-1 and TRBJ1-4; tentatively, D is TRBD1 (5 bases). The length of the CDR3 is 15 residues. Germline-derived CDR1 and CDR2 are MGHRA and YSYEKL. V lost 4 bases, J lost 5 bases, and 14 bases lay in between. CDR3 sequence (DNA): TGCGCCAGCAGCCCGTGGGGCAGGGCGAATGAAAAACTGTTTTTT. Its translation is CASSPWGRANEKLFF.

The gene calls are TRBV3-1 (or the pseudogene TRBV3-2) and TRBJ1-3; D possibly corresponds to TRBD1 (6 bases). Germline V gene sequence: CDR1 LGHDT, CDR2 YNNKEL (reference sequence). V was clipped by 4 bases and J by 0 bases, with 16 bases between them. The length of the CDR3 is 17 residues. The CDR3 region has the DNA TGTGCCAGCAGCCCTAACAGGGTCAGGGACTCTGGAAACACCATATATTTT. Amino acids: CASSPNRVRDSGNTIYF.

The chain is built from TRBV30 and TRBJ2-7, with 11 positions matching TRBD2. J gave up 3 bases and V 0 bases, and 4 bases lay outside the gene matches. This CDR3 comprises 15 residues. Germline CDR1 GTSNPN, CDR2 SVGIG (reference sequence). Here the CDR3 reads CAWSVRLAGYYEQYF. For the CDR3, the DNA is TGTGCCTGGAGTGTACGACTAGCGGGATACTACGAGCAGTACTTC.

V and J are TRBV7-8 and TRBJ1-5, with TRBD1 as a possible D gene (6 bases). CDR1 and CDR2 from the germline V gene are SGHVS and FQNEAQ. The CDR3 is made up of 17 amino acids. V was trimmed by 0 bases and J by 7 bases, leaving 19 bases between them. CDR3 in DNA: TGTGCCAGCAGCTTAGCCGGGACAATCAATGCAGGGCAGCCCCAGCATTTT. As protein: CASSLAGTINAGQPQHF.

The chain has TRBV2 and TRBJ1-5; D call uncertain. Trimming removed 1 base from V and 5 bases from J, with 6 bases in between. The CDR3 covers 13 residues. Germline V gene data show CDR1 as SNHLY and CDR2 as FYNNEI. CDR3 amino acids: CASSEDLYQPQHF. The CDR3 DNA is TGTGCCAGCAGTGAAGACTTGTATCAGCCCCAGCATTTT.

This sequence joins TRBV6-5 and TRBJ1-1; 8 bases line up with TRBD1. Trimming took 5 bases from V and 4 from J; bases not matched to a gene: 6. CDR1 is MNHEY, CDR2 SVGAGI, per germline. This CDR3 is built from 14 residues. The CDR3 protein is CASSTDRDLTEAFF. As DNA, the CDR3 is TGTGCCAGCAGTACGGACAGGGATCTCACTGAAGCTTTCTTT.

Only a few counts were recorded for this clone. The chain couples TRBV19 to TRBJ1-5; D unresolved. Germline V gives CDR1 LNHDA, CDR2 SQIVND (reference sequence). This CDR3 comprises 12 residues. The CDR3 DNA reads as TGTGGAACCGGGTTTGCCCATCAGCCCCAGCATTTT. This sequence encodes CGTGFAHQPQHF. The full variable domain, rest sourced from reference TRBV19 and TRBJ1-5, is DGGITQSPKYLFRKEGQNVTLSCEQNLNHDAMYWYRQDPGQGLRLIYYSQIVNDFQKGDIAEGYSVSREKKESFPLTVTSAQKNPTAFYLCGTGFAHQPQHFGDGTRLSIL.

The chain uses TRBV6-5 and TRBJ2-1, with D possibly TRBD2 on 5 matching bases. CDR1 and CDR2 (germline): MNHEY, SVGAGI. The CDR3 is 15 residues long. The V and J ends lost 6 bases and 5 bases respectively, with 17 bases between them. Here the CDR3 DNA reads TGTGCCAGCAGGGGAGAGTCCAGGTTAAACAATGAGCAGTTCTTC. Its protein is CASRGESRLNNEQFF.

This chain links TRBV7-9 with TRBJ2-1, with unresolved D. V was shortened by 6 bases and J by 7 bases, with 10 bases between the two germline ends. Germline loops: CDR1 SEHNR, CDR2 FQNEAQ (reference sequence). CDR3 size: 12 residues. The CDR3 spells CASRDWANEQFF. The DNA for the CDR3 is TGTGCCAGCAGGGATTGGGCTAATGAGCAGTTCTTC.

The chain links TRBV6-5 to TRBJ1-1, with D possibly matching TRBD1 (6 bases). This CDR3 has 15 amino acids. Trimming shortened V by 6 bases and J by 0 bases, and 14 bases separated the two germline ends. Germline V CDR1 and CDR2: MNHEY, SVGAGI. The CDR3 DNA is TGTGCCAGCAGAGATTACAGGGCGTTGAACACTGAAGCTTTCTTT. Its protein product is CASRDYRALNTEAFF.

The chain uses TRBV6-5 and TRBJ2-7; 12 nucleotides agree with TRBD1. Per germline, CDR1 MNHEY and CDR2 SVGAGI. Trimming at V came to 6 bases and at J to 3 bases, leaving 6 bases not matched to a gene. The CDR3 runs to 15 residues. CDR3 nucleotides: TGTGCCAGCAGGTCACGGGACAGGGGGCTCTACGAGCAGTACTTC. This codes for CASRSRDRGLYEQYF.

This sequence joins TRBV12-3 or TRBV12-4 and TRBJ2-3; D is undetermined. Deletions cut 4 bases from V and 4 bases from J, with 6 bases between. The CDR3 is 12 residues long. CDR3 nucleotide sequence: TGTGCCAGCAGTTGGTCGGCAGATACGCAGTATTTT. Residues: CASSWSADTQYF.

A few counts support this clone. The genes are TRBV25-1 and TRBJ2-3; D not resolved. Looked up from germline, CDR1 is MGHDK and CDR2 is SYGVNS. V lost 0 bases to trimming and J lost 1 base, with 2 bases between them. The CDR3 sequence is 13 residues long. This CDR3 reads CASSEYGTDTQYF. The CDR3 nucleotides read TGTGCCAGCAGTGAATACGGCACAGATACGCAGTATTTT.